This TCR beta chain derives from a study of blood T cell repertoires in COVID-19. Study at large: Sample material is recorded as cDNA or gDNA derived from T cells, B-cell-depleted T cells, or PBMCs.

Looked up from germline, CDR1 is SNHLY and CDR2 is FYNNEI. V dropped 6 bases and J dropped 11 bases, with 16 bases sitting between them. The CDR3 sequence is 12 residues long. Seattle participants joined during active infection and were tracked over time. In the study's own analysis: Researchers report that nucleated cell counts were estimated from reference gene primer amplification. Here immunoSEQ multiplex PCR was the method, and the copy in TCRdb shows in-frame clones only, minus some. V, J and clone size are taken as reported in that table, and D and trimming were inferred from the DNA itself. Among some 140,000 clones listed, under 85% were seen once.

Sequencing was done on a sample of peripheral blood. The chain couples TRBV2 to TRBJ1-1; tentatively, D is TRBD1 (6 bases). The TCR comes from a man in his 60s with COVID-19, enrolled during active disease. The DNA for the CDR3 is TGTGCCAGCAGAACCAATGGGGGCTCGGCTTTCTTT. Protein sequence: CASRTNGGSAFF.